Sequencing of this T cell receptor (beta chain) was carried out in a study of graft-versus-host responses after intestinal transplantation. Study context: Each transplant was multivisceral, liver-intestinal, or isolated intestinal. Study observations and caveats: Those patients showing graft-donor T cell macrochimerism displayed high graft-versus-host to host-versus-graft clonal ratios in allografts. Recipient marrow harbored GvH clones, some of which surfaced first in ileum or blood.

This clone has a handful of counts. Its specificity is not known. TCRdb keeps only in-frame clones here, not all; method: immunoSEQ multiplex PCR. The sample shows 85,000 to 100,000 clones, about 82% of them seen only once. CDR1 and CDR2 (germline): PRHDT, FYEKMQ (reference sequence). The CDR3 is 15 residues long. V was clipped by 6 bases and J by 4 bases, with 15 bases between them. The rearrangement uses TRBV13 and TRBJ1-4; D is possibly TRBD1 (6 bases). This specimen was PBMCs, taken 255 days after intestinal transplant. This receptor was identified in a human patient who received an intestinal transplant, so some T cells may come from the graft donor. In DNA, the CDR3 is TGTGCCAGCAGTTATTCGACAGGCGTTAATGAAAAACTGTTTTTT. Encoded protein: CASSYSTGVNEKLFF.